This TCR beta chain was sequenced in a study of CD8 T cells in ankylosing spondylitis. General observations from the study: Seemingly distinctive of ankylosing spondylitis blood was a TCR beta motif formed by eight highly homologous variants.

TCRdb independently ran MiXCR on the 5' RACE reads; one entry per CDR3 protein. The sample consists of around 890,000 distinct CDR3 sequences, roughly 12% of them appearing once. This clonotype was seen at least ten times. Its specificity is unknown. The clonotype originates from a male donor with ankylosing spondylitis. The sample comprised blood, either unsorted or a sorted T cell fraction (not recorded which).

The CDR3 DNA sequence: TGTGCCAGCACCCTTCGGGGAGCCCCGTTCTTC. This translates into CASTLRGAPFF. V and J are TRBV12-3 or TRBV12-4 and TRBJ2-1; the D gene is possibly TRBD2 (5 bases). The V gene lost 7 bases and the J gene lost 15 bases, with 16 bases spanning the gap. The CDR3 has 11 residues.